Shown below are 22 T cell receptor beta chains from a single sample sequenced in a study of control samples from healthy donors and cancer patients. Profiling relied on immunoSEQ multiplex PCR, and the TCRdb table lists in-frame clones only, not all of them. Among over 100,000 clones listed, approximately 90% were seen once. The sequencing input was blood. The receptors derive from a man between 35 and 55 years old in good health.

The chain links TRBV5-6 to TRBJ2-1; 7 bases are a match to TRBD1. V shed 4 bases, J shed 3 bases, and the junction held 4 bases outside the gene matches. The CDR3 totals 14 residues. CDR1 and CDR2 from the germline V gene are SGHDT and YYEEEE. Here the CDR3 reads CASSGGQYYNEQFF. CDR3 nucleotide sequence: TGTGCCAGCAGCGGGGGACAGTACTACAATGAGCAGTTCTTC.

The chain recombines TRBV19 with TRBJ1-5, with 9 bases that match TRBD1. V shed 8 bases and J 6 bases; nucleotides not matched to a gene: 11. The CDR3 runs to 15 residues. CDR1 is LNHDA, CDR2 SQIVND, per germline (reference sequence). CDR3 in amino acids: CASHSTGGFSQPQHF. Written as DNA, the CDR3 is TGTGCCAGTCATTCGACAGGGGGGTTTAGTCAGCCCCAGCATTTT.

V usage is TRBV21-1 and J usage is TRBJ2-7; the table's D call, TRBD1, has no DNA check behind it. TRBV21-1 is given as a pseudogene. CDR3 length: 17 amino acids. The CDR3 sequence is CASSKKHLRDSSYEQYF. In DNA, the CDR3 is TGTGCCAGCAGCAAAAAGCATCTAAGGGACAGCTCCTACGAGCAGTACTTC.

This chain connects TRBV5-1 to TRBJ1-1; 9 bases map to TRBD1. Germline values: CDR1 SGHRS, CDR2 YFSETQ. The CDR3 spans 14 residues. The V segment lost 3 bases and the J segment 5 bases; nucleotides outside the gene matches: 5. The CDR3 protein is CASSSGQGKTEAFF. Written as DNA, the CDR3 is TGCGCCAGCAGCTCCGGACAGGGGAAAACTGAAGCTTTCTTT.

The rearrangement links TRBV3-1 (or the pseudogene TRBV3-2) to TRBJ2-1, with 12 bases identical to TRBD2. CDR1 and CDR2 from the germline V gene are LGHDT and YNNKEL (reference sequence). J gave up 7 bases and V 4 bases, and 5 bases lay outside the gene matches. CDR3 size: 15 residues. Written as DNA, the CDR3 is TGTGCCAGCAGCCCTAACACTAGCGGGGGGAATGAGCAGTTCTTC. This translates into CASSPNTSGGNEQFF.

Only one count was recorded for this clone. The chain couples TRBV6-5 to TRBJ2-1; 11 bases agree with TRBD1. Germline V gives CDR1 MNHEY, CDR2 SVGAGI. The CDR3 consists of 14 residues. J was trimmed by 11 bases and V by 6 bases; bases with no gene match: 9. The CDR3: CASRPPGQGDKQFF. In nucleotides, the CDR3 is TGTGCCAGCAGGCCTCCGGGACAGGGGGATAAGCAGTTCTTC.

V gene TRBV7-3 combines with J gene TRBJ2-7; 11 bases fit TRBD1. The trim removed 5 bases at V and 4 bases at J, leaving 10 bases unmatched. CDR1 is SGHTA, CDR2 FQGTGA, per germline. The CDR3 covers 16 residues. The CDR3 DNA is TGTGCCAGCAGCGTCCGACCGGGACAGGGGGTGTACGAGCAGTACTTC. Translating gives CASSVRPGQGVYEQYF.

The chain employs TRBV7-9 and TRBJ1-5; 8 positions match TRBD1. The CDR3 covers 15 residues. The germline V gene encodes CDR1 SEHNR and CDR2 FQNEAQ (reference sequence). V lost 5 bases, J lost 4 bases, and 7 bases stayed unmatched. CDR3 coding DNA: TGTGCCAGCAGCCCAGACAGGGGTTATAATCAGCCCCAGCATTTT. Translated, it gives CASSPDRGYNQPQHF.

The chain uses TRBV4-1 and TRBJ1-6; TRBD1 agrees at 10 bases. The CDR3 consists of 18 residues. Germline CDR1 and CDR2: MGHRA and YSYEKL. V shed 2 bases and J 9 bases; nucleotides not matched to a gene: 13. The CDR3 loop reads CASSQSWTGGVIVSPLHF. DNA of the CDR3: TGCGCCAGCAGCCAATCTTGGACAGGGGGAGTCATAGTTTCACCCCTCCACTTT.

V and J are TRBV6-6 and TRBJ1-5; maybe TRBD1 (5 bases). V lost 2 bases, J lost 0 bases, and 8 bases lay in between. Germline-derived CDR1 and CDR2 are MNHNY and SVGAGI (reference sequence). CDR3 length: 15 amino acids. The CDR3 is CASSYPGYSNQPQHF. CDR3 nucleotides: TGTGCCAGCAGTTACCCAGGGTATAGCAATCAGCCCCAGCATTTT.

In its sample, this clone was seen a few times. The rearrangement links TRBV1 to TRBJ1-5; the tabulated D call, TRBD1, remains unverified against the DNA. TRBV1 is termed a pseudogene. There are 18 residues in the CDR3. CDR3 protein: CTSRSGGRGGCSNQPQHF. Here the CDR3 DNA reads TGCACCAGCCGTTCAGGGGGTCGAGGGGGCTGCAGCAATCAGCCCCAGCATTTT.

The rearrangement links TRBV11-2 to TRBJ1-2; D perhaps matches TRBD1 (6 bases). The germline V gene has CDR1 SGHAT and CDR2 FQNNGV. The CDR3 runs to 17 residues. With 1 base removed from V and 2 bases from J, the gap between germline ends came to 17 bases. The chain's CDR3 is CASSLGRSGARNYGYTF. The CDR3 nucleotides read TGTGCCAGCAGCTTAGGGCGTTCAGGGGCGCGGAACTATGGCTACACCTTC.

The chain is built from TRBV5-6 and TRBJ1-1; no firm D call. There are 15 residues in the CDR3. The V end lost 1 base, the J end lost 3 bases, and 13 bases lay between the germline ends. Germline values: CDR1 SGHDT, CDR2 YYEEEE. In nucleotides, the CDR3 is TGTGCCAGCAGCTTGAGCTACCGTCAGGACACTGAAGCTTTCTTT. Translation gives CASSLSYRQDTEAFF. Full variable domain (rest looked up from reference TRBV5-6 and TRBJ1-1): DAGVTQSPTHLIKTRGQQVTLRCSPKSGHDTVSWYQQALGQGPQFIFQYYEEEERQRGNFPDRFSGHQFPNYSSELNVNALLLGDSALYLCASSLSYRQDTEAFFGQGTRLTVV.

This clone has only one observation. The chain is built from TRBV4-2 and TRBJ2-3; D might be TRBD1 (5 bases). CDR1 is LGHNA, CDR2 YNFKEQ, per germline. CDR3 length: 16 residues. Trimming pared 1 base from V and 0 bases from J, leaving 11 bases between. The CDR3: CASSQAQGTSTDTQYF. Here the CDR3 DNA reads TGTGCCAGCAGCCAAGCCCAGGGCACTAGCACAGATACGCAGTATTTT.

The V and J genes are TRBV2 and TRBJ1-1; 8 positions agree with TRBD1. Per the germline V gene, CDR1 is SNHLY and CDR2 is FYNNEI. CDR3 length: 14 residues. Trimming removed 6 bases from V and 0 bases from J; junction bases left unmatched: 3. CDR3 sequence: CASSKTGVNTEAFF. The DNA for the CDR3 is TGTGCCAGCAGCAAGACAGGGGTGAACACTGAAGCTTTCTTT.

This clone was counted a single time. The V call is TRBV7-9, the J call TRBJ1-2, with 8 positions matching TRBD1. The CDR3 is 12 amino acids. Germline V gives CDR1 SEHNR, CDR2 FQNEAQ (reference sequence). J was trimmed by 5 bases and V by 5 bases; bases with no gene match: 1. CDR3 in DNA: TGTGCCAGCAGCCGACAGGGGTATGGCTACACCTTC. Its protein product is CASSRQGYGYTF.

This chain uses TRBV6-6 with TRBJ1-3, with unresolved D. The germline gives CDR1 MNHNY, CDR2 SVGAGI (reference sequence). This CDR3 comprises 15 residues. Between the trimmed V and J ends, which lost 3 bases and 0 bases, there was a span of 9 bases. CDR3 amino acids: CASSYQEYSGNTIYF. CDR3 nucleotides: TGTGCCAGCAGTTATCAAGAGTACTCTGGAAACACCATATATTTT.

The chain has TRBV6-2 or TRBV6-3 and TRBJ2-1; TRBD2 might be the D (7 bases). The CDR3 extends over 15 amino acids. Germline CDR1 MNHEY, CDR2 SVGEGT. V shed 2 bases and J shed 7 bases, with 15 bases lying between them. CDR3 sequence (DNA): TGTGCCAGCAGTTACGAGGGGGGGGGCCGGAATGAGCAGTTCTTC. Protein product: CASSYEGGGRNEQFF.

This chain joins TRBV13 and TRBJ2-3; 8 bases are shared with TRBD2. The CDR3 length is 16 residues. Germline V CDR1 and CDR2: PRHDT, FYEKMQ (reference sequence). J lost 0 bases, V lost 5 bases, and 7 bases had no gene match. CDR3 in DNA: TGTGCCAGCAGCCATCGTAGCGGGGTGAGCACAGATACGCAGTATTTT. It yields the protein CASSHRSGVSTDTQYF.

This clone has just one count. The rearrangement links TRBV29-1 to TRBJ2-7; 9 bases fit TRBD1. J lost 5 bases, V lost 6 bases, and 5 bases had no gene match. The CDR3 is made up of 12 amino acids. Germline CDR1 is SQVTM and CDR2 is ANQGSEA. The CDR3 DNA is TGCAGCGTCTCGGGACAGGGCGACGAGCAGTACTTC. The encoded protein is CSVSGQGDEQYF.

The chain is built from TRBV28 and TRBJ1-2; perhaps TRBD1 as D (5 bases). Deletions cut 7 bases from V and 1 base from J, with 10 bases between. This CDR3 has 13 amino acids. Germline V gene sequence: CDR1 MDHEN, CDR2 SYDVKM. CDR3 coding DNA: TGTGCCAGCACGGACACCCGTAACTATGGCTACACCTTC. It translates to CASTDTRNYGYTF.

This clone came up a few times. The gene calls are TRBV12-1 and TRBJ1-2. TRBV12-1 is flagged as a pseudogene. This CDR3 region has 13 residues. The CDR3 region is CASSFEGPYGYTF. The CDR3 bases are TGTGCCAGCAGCTTTGAAGGGCCCTATGGCTACACCTTC.